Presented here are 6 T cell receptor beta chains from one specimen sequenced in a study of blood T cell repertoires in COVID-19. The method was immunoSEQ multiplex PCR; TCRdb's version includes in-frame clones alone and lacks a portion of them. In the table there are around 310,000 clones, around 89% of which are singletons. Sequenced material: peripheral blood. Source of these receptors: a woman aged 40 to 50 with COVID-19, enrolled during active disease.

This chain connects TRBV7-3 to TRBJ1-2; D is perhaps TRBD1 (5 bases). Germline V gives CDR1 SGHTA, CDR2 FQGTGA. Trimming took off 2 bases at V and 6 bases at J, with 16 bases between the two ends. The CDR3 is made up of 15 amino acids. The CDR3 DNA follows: TGTGCCAGCAGCTTACAGGGCTCCTCAAGGGATGGCTACACCTTC. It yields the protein CASSLQGSSRDGYTF.

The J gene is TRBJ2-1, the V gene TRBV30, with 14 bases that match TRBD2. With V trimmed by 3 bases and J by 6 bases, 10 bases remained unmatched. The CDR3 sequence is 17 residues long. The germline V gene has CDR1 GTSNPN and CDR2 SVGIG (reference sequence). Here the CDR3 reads CAWRLPGLAGDSNEQFF. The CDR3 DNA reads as TGTGCCTGGAGGTTGCCGGGACTAGCGGGAGACTCCAATGAGCAGTTCTTC.

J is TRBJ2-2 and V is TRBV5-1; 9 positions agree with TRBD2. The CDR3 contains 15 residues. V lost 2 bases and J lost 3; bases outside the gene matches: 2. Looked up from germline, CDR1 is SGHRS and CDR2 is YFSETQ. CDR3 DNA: TGCGCCAGCAGCTTTATAGCGGGAGACACCGGGGAGCTGTTTTTT. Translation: CASSFIAGDTGELFF.

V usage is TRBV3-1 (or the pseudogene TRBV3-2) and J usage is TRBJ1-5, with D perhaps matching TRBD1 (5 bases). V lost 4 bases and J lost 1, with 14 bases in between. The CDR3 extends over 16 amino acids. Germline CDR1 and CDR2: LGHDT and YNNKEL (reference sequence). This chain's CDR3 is CASSPAGTGSNQPQHF. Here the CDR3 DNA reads TGTGCCAGCAGCCCGGCGGGGACGGGCAGCAATCAGCCCCAGCATTTT.

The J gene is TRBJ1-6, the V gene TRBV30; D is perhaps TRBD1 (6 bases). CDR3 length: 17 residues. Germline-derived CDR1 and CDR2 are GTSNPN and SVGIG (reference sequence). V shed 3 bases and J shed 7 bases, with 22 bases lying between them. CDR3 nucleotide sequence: TGTGCCTGGAGGTTTTTGACAGGCCGCCTTAGAAATTCACCCCTCCACTTT. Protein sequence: CAWRFLTGRLRNSPLHF.

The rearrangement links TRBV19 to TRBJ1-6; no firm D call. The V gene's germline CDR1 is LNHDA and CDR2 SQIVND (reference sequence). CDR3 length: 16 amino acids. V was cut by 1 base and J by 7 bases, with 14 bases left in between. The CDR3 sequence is CASSIGGFVLNSPLHF. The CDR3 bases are TGTGCCAGTAGTATAGGAGGGTTTGTCCTGAATTCACCCCTCCACTTT.